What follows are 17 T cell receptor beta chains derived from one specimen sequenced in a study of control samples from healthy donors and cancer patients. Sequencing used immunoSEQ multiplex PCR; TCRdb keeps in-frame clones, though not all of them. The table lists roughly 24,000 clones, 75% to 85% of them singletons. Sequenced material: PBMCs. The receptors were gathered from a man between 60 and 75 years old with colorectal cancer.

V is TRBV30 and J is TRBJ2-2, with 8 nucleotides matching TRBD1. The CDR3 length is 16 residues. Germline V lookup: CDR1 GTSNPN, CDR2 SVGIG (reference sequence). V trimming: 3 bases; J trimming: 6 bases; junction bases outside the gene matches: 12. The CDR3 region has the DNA TGTGCCTGGAGACGACCCTCAGGGGGCGCCGCCGGGGAGCTGTTTTTT. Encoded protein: CAWRRPSGGAAGELFF.

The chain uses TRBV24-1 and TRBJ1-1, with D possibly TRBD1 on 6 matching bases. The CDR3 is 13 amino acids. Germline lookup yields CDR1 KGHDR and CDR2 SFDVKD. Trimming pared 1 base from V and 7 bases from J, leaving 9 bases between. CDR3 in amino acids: CATSDFGGGEAFF. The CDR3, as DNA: TGTGCCACCAGTGATTTTGGAGGGGGTGAAGCTTTCTTT.

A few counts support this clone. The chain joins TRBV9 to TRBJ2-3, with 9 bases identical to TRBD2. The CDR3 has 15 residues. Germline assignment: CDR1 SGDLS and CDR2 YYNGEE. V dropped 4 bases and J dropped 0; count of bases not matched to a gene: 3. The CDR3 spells CASSNGLASTDTQYF. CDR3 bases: TGTGCCAGCAGCAACGGACTAGCGAGCACAGATACGCAGTATTTT.

The CDR3 bases are TGTGCCAGCACCACACAGGGGGCGCTCACCGGGGAGCTGTTTTTT. Its protein is CASTTQGALTGELFF. V usage is TRBV3-1 (or the pseudogene TRBV3-2) and J usage is TRBJ2-2, with 9 bases aligning to TRBD1. Germline loops: CDR1 LGHDT, CDR2 YNNKEL (reference sequence). With 7 bases clipped from V and 4 bases from J, the junction kept 7 bases outside the gene matches. CDR3 length equals 15 residues.

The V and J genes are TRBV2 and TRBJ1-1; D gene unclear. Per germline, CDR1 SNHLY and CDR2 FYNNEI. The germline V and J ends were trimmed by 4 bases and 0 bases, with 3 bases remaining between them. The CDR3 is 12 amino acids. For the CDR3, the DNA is TGTGCCAGCAGTGGGCTGAACACTGAAGCTTTCTTT. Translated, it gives CASSGLNTEAFF.

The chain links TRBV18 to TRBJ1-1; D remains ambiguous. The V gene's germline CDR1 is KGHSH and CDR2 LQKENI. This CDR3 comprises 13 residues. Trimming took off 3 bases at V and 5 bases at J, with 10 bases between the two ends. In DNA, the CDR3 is TGTGCCAGCTCACCTGGTAAGGGTACTGAAGCTTTCTTT. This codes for CASSPGKGTEAFF.

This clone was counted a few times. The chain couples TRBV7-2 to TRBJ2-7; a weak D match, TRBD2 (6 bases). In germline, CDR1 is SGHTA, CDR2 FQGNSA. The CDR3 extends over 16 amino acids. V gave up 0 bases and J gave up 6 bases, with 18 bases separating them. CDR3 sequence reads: CASSLALSMAGGEQYF. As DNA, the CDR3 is TGTGCCAGCAGCTTAGCTCTATCCATGGCCGGGGGCGAGCAGTACTTC.

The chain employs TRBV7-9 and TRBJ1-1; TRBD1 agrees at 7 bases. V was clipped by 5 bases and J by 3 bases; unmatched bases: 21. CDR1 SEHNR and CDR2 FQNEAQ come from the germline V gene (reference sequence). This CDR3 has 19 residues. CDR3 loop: CASSRDDREEAWGYTEAFF. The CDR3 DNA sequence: TGTGCCAGCAGCAGAGATGACAGGGAAGAGGCCTGGGGGTACACTGAAGCTTTCTTT.

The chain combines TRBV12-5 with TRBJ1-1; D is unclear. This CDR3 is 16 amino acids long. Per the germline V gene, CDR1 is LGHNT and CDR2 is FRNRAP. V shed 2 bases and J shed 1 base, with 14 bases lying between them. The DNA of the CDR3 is TGTGCTAGTGGTTTGTCCCCCCCACCACCGAACACTGAAGCTTTCTTT. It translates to CASGLSPPPPNTEAFF.

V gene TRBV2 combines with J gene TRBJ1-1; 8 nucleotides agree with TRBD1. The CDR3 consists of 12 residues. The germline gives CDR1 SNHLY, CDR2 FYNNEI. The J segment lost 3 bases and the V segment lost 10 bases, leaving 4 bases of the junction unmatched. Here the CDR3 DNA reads TGTGCCACCGAGACAGGGGACACTGAAGCTTTCTTT. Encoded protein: CATETGDTEAFF.

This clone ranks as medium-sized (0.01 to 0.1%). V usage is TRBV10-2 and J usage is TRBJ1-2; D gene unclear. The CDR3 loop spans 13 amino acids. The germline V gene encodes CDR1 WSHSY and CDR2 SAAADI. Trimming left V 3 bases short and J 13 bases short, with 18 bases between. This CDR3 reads CASSDLDLSSVTF. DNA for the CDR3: TGCGCCAGCAGTGACCTGGACCTATCTTCGGTCACCTTC.

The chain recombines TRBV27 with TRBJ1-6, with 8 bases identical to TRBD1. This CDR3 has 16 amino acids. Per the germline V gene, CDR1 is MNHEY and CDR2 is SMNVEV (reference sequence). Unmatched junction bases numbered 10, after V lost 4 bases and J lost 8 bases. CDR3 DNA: TGTGCCAGCAGTTCTGGACAGGGCTTTTTGGATTCACCCCTCCACTTT. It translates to CASSSGQGFLDSPLHF.

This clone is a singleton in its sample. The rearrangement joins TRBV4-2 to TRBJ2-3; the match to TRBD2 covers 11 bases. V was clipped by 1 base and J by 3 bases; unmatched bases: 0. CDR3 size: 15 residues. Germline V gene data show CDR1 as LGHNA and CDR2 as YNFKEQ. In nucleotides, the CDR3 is TGTGCCAGCAGCCAAGGACTAGCGGGGACAGATACGCAGTATTTT. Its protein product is CASSQGLAGTDTQYF.

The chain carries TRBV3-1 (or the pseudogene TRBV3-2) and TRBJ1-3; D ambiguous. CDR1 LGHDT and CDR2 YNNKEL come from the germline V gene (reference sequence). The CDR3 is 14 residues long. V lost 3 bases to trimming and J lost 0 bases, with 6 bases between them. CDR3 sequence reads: CASSQGVSGNTIYF. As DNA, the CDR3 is TGTGCCAGCAGCCAGGGTGTCTCTGGAAACACCATATATTTT.

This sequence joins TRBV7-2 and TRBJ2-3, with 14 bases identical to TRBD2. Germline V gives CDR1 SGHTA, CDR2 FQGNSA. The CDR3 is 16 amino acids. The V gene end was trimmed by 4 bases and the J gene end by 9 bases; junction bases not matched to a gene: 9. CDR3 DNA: TGTGCCAGCAGCTCTGGACTAGCGGGGGGAATAGAGACGCAGTATTTT. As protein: CASSSGLAGGIETQYF.

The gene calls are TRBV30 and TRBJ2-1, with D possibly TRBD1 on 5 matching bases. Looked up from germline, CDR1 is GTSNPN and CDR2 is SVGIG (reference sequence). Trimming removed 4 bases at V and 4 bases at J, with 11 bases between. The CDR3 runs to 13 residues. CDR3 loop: CAWTGSGYNEQFF. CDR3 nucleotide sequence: TGTGCCTGGACAGGGTCAGGGTACAATGAGCAGTTCTTC.

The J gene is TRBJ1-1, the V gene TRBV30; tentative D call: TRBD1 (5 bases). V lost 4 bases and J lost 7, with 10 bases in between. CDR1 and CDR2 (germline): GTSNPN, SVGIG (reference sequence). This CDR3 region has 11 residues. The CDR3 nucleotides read TGTGCCTGGACAGGGTTATATGAAGCTTTCTTT. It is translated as CAWTGLYEAFF.